Below, 10 T cell receptor beta chains from the same sample are listed, as sequenced in a study of Graves' ophthalmopathy and Graves' hyperthyroidism. Amplification targeted the TCR beta CDR3 regions, with RNA transcripts as the source material. RT-PCR with HTBI primers came first, then second-round multiplex PCR. TCRdb re-analysed the multiplex PCR reads in MiXCR, keeping a single row per CDR3 protein. Of around 1.1 million distinct CDR3 sequences listed, about 36% are singletons. The material sequenced was peripheral blood or thyroid tissue (not recorded which). The origin of the receptors is an adult man with Graves' hyperthyroidism.

This clonotype was detected many times. This rearrangement joins TRBV7-8 to TRBJ1-4; 7 bases fit TRBD1. The V and J ends lost 2 bases and 3 bases, in that order; junction bases with no gene match: 3. This CDR3 has 15 residues. CDR1 is SGHVS, CDR2 FQNEAQ, per germline. CDR3 amino acids: CASSLSGQPNEKLFF. The CDR3 nucleotides read TGTGCCAGCAGCTTATCGGGACAGCCTAATGAAAAACTGTTTTTT.

This clonotype was observed a few times. The chain has TRBV7-9 and TRBJ1-3; TRBD1 matches at 7 bases. Germline lookup yields CDR1 SEHNR and CDR2 FQNEAQ (reference sequence). The length of the CDR3 is 15 residues. Losses at the gene ends were 5 bases for V and 0 bases for J; bases not matched to a gene: 4. DNA of the CDR3: TGTGCCAGCAGCGGGGGACAGAGCTCTGGAAACACCATATATTTT. Amino acid sequence: CASSGGQSSGNTIYF.

This clonotype turned up a few times. The V call is TRBV4-2, the J call TRBJ1-2; D remains unclear. The germline V gene encodes CDR1 LGHNA and CDR2 YNFKEQ. Between the trimmed V and J ends, which lost 1 base and 0 bases, there was a span of 15 bases. There are 17 residues in the CDR3. CDR3 protein: CASSQVTAGSTNYGYTF. Written as DNA, the CDR3 is TGTGCCAGCAGCCAAGTTACGGCAGGATCCACTAACTATGGCTACACCTTC.

V gene TRBV6-2 or TRBV6-3 combines with J gene TRBJ2-7; D is uncertain. The CDR3 totals 13 residues. The V gene's germline CDR1 is MNHEY and CDR2 SVGEGT. With 6 bases removed from V and 5 bases from J, the gap between germline ends came to 14 bases. The CDR3 coding sequence is TGTGCCAGCAGCCCAGTTGCCTCTGACGAGCAGTACTTC. Residues: CASSPVASDEQYF.

This clonotype was counted ten times or more. J is TRBJ2-5 and V is TRBV10-3; 11 nucleotides agree with TRBD2. V shed 2 bases, J shed 4 bases, and the junction held 9 bases outside the gene matches. The CDR3 is 17 residues long. Germline CDR1 and CDR2: ENHRY and SYGVKD. CDR3: CAISEEVSGRVGETQYF. The CDR3 bases are TGTGCCATCAGTGAGGAGGTTAGCGGGAGGGTCGGAGAGACCCAGTACTTC.

The rearrangement links TRBV10-3 to TRBJ1-4; D not certain. Germline CDR1 ENHRY, CDR2 SYGVKD. The germline V and J ends were trimmed by 8 bases and 8 bases, with 24 bases remaining between them. This CDR3 is built from 16 residues. The CDR3 coding sequence is TGTGCCATCCGGGAGTCGGGTGCCGGTCCTCGGGAAAAACTGTTTTTT. Protein: CAIRESGAGPREKLFF.

This clonotype was detected many times. This chain uses TRBV5-1 with TRBJ2-7, with 8 positions matching TRBD1. There are 14 residues in the CDR3. Germline V gives CDR1 SGHRS, CDR2 YFSETQ. After removal of 4 bases from V and 2 bases from J, the junction contained 5 bases not matched to a gene. The CDR3 DNA follows: TGCGCCAGCAGCACCCGGACAGGGCCCTACGAGCAGTACTTC. Encoded protein: CASSTRTGPYEQYF.

This clonotype was seen at least ten times. CDR3: CASSVGTRTGELFF. CDR3 sequence (DNA): TGTGCCAGCAGTGTCGGGACACGCACCGGGGAGCTGTTTTTT. V and J are TRBV2 and TRBJ2-2; TRBD1 is a possible D gene (6 bases). This CDR3 has 14 amino acids. Trimming took 4 bases from V and 4 from J, leaving 10 bases between them. Germline V gene sequence: CDR1 SNHLY, CDR2 FYNNEI. The full variable domain, its missing parts supplied by reference TRBV2 and TRBJ2-2, is EPEVTQTPSHQVTQMGQEVILRCVPISNHLYFYWYRQILGQKVEFLVSFYNNEISEKSEIFDDQFSVERPDGSNFTLKIRSTKLEDSAMYFCASSVGTRTGELFFGEGSRLTVL.

The chain joins TRBV4-3 to TRBJ2-7, with a possible D match to TRBD1 (7 bases). The ends were cut back, 3 bases at V and 8 bases at J, with 14 bases in the middle. The CDR3 is made up of 13 amino acids. Germline loops: CDR1 LGHNA, CDR2 YSLEER. The CDR3 DNA is TGCGCCAGCAGCCAGGGACAGAGCGGGCAGCAGTACTTC. The encoded protein is CASSQGQSGQQYF.

This clonotype was seen many times. The chain uses TRBV20-1 and TRBJ2-5; tentatively, D is TRBD1 (6 bases). Trimming pared 0 bases from V and 5 bases from J, leaving 16 bases between. This CDR3 is 15 amino acids long. In germline, CDR1 is DFQATT, CDR2 SNEGSKA (reference sequence). CDR3 protein: CSARDGRGSWETQYF. The DNA for the CDR3 is TGCAGTGCTAGAGACGGCAGGGGAAGTTGGGAGACCCAGTACTTC.